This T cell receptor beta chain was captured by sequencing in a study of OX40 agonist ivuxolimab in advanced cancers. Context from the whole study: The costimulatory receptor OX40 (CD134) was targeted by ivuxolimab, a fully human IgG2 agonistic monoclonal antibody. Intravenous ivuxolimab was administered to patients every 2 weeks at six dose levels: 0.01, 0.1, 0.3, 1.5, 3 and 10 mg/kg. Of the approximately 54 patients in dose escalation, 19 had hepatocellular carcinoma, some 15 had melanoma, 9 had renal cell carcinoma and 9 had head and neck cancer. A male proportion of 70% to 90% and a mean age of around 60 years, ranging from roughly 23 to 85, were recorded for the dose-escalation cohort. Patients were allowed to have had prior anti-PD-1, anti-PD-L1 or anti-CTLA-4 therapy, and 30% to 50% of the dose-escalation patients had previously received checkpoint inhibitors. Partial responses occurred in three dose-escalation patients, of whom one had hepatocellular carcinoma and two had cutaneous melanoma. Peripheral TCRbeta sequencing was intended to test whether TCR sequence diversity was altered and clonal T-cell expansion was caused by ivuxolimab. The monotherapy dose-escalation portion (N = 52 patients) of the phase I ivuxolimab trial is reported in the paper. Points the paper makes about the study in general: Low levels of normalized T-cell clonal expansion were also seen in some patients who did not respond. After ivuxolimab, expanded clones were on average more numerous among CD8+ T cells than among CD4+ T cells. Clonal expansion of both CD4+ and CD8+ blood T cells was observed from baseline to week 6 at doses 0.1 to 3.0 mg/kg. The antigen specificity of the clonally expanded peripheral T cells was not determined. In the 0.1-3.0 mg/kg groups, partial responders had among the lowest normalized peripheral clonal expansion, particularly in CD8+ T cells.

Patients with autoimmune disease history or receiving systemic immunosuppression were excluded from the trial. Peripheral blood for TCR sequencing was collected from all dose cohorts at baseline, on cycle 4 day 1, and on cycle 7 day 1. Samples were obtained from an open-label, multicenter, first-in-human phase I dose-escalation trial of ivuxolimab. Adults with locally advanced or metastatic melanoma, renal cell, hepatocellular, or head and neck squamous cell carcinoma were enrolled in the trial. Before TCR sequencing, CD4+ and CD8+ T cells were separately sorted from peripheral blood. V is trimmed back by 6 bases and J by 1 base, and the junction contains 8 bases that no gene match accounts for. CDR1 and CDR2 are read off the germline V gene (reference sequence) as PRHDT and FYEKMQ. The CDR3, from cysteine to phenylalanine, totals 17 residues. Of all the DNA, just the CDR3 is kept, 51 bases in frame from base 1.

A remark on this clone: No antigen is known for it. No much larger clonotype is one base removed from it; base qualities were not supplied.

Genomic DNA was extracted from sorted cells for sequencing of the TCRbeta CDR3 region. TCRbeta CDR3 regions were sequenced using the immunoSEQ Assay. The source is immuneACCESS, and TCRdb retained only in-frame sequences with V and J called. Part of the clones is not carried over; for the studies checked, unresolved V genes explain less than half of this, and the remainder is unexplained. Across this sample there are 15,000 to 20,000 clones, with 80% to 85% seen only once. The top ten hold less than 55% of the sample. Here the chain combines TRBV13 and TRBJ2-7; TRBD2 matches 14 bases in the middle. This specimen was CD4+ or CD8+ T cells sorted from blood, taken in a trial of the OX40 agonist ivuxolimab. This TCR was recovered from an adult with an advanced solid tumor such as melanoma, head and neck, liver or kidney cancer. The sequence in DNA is TGTGCCAGCAGTGATGGGACTAGCGGGGGACTATCCTACGAGCAGTACTTC. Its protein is CASSDGTSGGLSYEQYF.